The rows below give T cell receptor beta chains drawn from one sample of a study of shared clonotypes between healthy human individuals. The method was immunoSEQ multiplex PCR; TCRdb's version includes in-frame clones alone and lacks a portion of them. The sample lists under 2,000,000 clones, less than 95% occurring once. Sequencing was performed on naive CD8+ T cells sorted from blood. The receptor set was obtained from a man aged 18-30 years in good health. CDR3s include the opening cysteine and the closing phenylalanine or tryptophan. The D gene is left open where the match is weak.

cdr3_aa cdr3_nt v_call d_call cdr3_length j_call
CASSLSFTGEGDEQYF TGTGCCAGCAGTTTATCTTTTACAGGGGAAGGGGACGAGCAGTACTTC TRBV27 TRBD1 16 TRBJ2-7
CASSLGGVEDEQFF TGTGCCAGCAGTTTAGGGGGGGTGGAGGATGAGCAGTTCTTC TRBV28 TRBD2 14 TRBJ2-1
CASSYSGEGKSAFF TGTGCCAGCAGTTACTCGGGGGAGGGGAAGTCAGCTTTCTTT TRBV6-5 - 14 TRBJ1-1
CASSESISEKLFF TGCGCCAGCAGTGAGTCGATCAGTGAAAAACTGTTTTTT TRBV10-1 - 13 TRBJ1-4
CASSPTTGDPMGTQYF TGTGCCAGCAGCCCGACGACAGGGGACCCCATGGGGACCCAGTACTTC TRBV7-6 TRBD1 16 TRBJ2-5
CASSPRGVLGLAQHF TGTGCCAGCAGTCCCCGGGGGGTACTGGGATTAGCCCAGCATTTT TRBV28 - 15 TRBJ1-5
CASSLAEGQLAKNIQYF TGTGCCAGCAGCTTAGCGGAGGGACAGTTAGCCAAAAACATTCAGTACTTC TRBV7-8 - 17 TRBJ2-4
CASSLSTQAAYYGYTF TGTGCCAGCAGTTTAAGTACCCAGGCGGCGTACTATGGCTACACCTTC TRBV28 - 16 TRBJ1-2
CASSLGQGAPLSAKNTEAFF TGCGCCAGCAGCTTGGGACAGGGGGCCCCCCTCTCCGCCAAGAACACTGAAGCTTTCTTT TRBV5-1 TRBD1 20 TRBJ1-1
CASSTWTGATEAFF TGTGCCAGTAGTACCTGGACAGGGGCCACTGAAGCTTTCTTT TRBV19 TRBD1 14 TRBJ1-1
CASSAVVGGQGTNYGYTF TGTGCCAGCAGCGCCGTCGTTGGGGGACAGGGGACTAACTATGGCTACACCTTC TRBV9 TRBD1 18 TRBJ1-2
CASSVSQGSLNEQFF TGCGCCAGCAGCGTGAGTCAGGGGTCCCTAAATGAGCAGTTCTTC TRBV5-1 - 15 TRBJ2-1
CASSQEPGLPYNEQFF TGCGCCAGCAGCCAAGAGCCGGGACTACCCTACAATGAGCAGTTCTTC TRBV4-1 TRBD2 16 TRBJ2-1
CASSLKTEYQETQYF TGTGCCAGCAGCTTGAAGACCGAGTACCAAGAGACCCAGTACTTC TRBV5-4 - 15 TRBJ2-5
CASSLGRVYYGYTF TGTGCCAGCAGCTTGGGCCGGGTTTACTATGGCTACACCTTC TRBV5-6 - 14 TRBJ1-2
CASSAPRLGGSGELFF TGTGCCAGCAGTGCCCCAAGACTAGGAGGCTCCGGGGAGCTGTTTTTT TRBV6-1 - 16 TRBJ2-2
CSVVDRTTDTQYF TGCAGCGTTGTGGACAGGACCACAGATACGCAGTATTTT TRBV29-1 TRBD1 13 TRBJ2-3
CASSPWGGESYEQYF TGTGCCAGCAGCCCGTGGGGCGGGGAGTCCTACGAGCAGTACTTC TRBV11-2 - 15 TRBJ2-7
CASSVQGAGYEQYF TGTGCCAGCAGCGTACAGGGGGCCGGATACGAGCAGTACTTC TRBV9 TRBD1 14 TRBJ2-7
CASGTSSYNEQFF TGTGCCAGCGGGACATCCTCCTACAATGAGCAGTTCTTC TRBV11-2 - 13 TRBJ2-1
CASSSAGAGEAFF TGCGCCAGCAGTTCGGCCGGGGCGGGTGAAGCTTTCTTT TRBV10-2 - 13 TRBJ1-1
CASSHPPRENEKLFF TGTGCCAGCAGTCATCCCCCCAGGGAAAATGAAAAACTGTTTTTT TRBV7-9 - 15 TRBJ1-4
CASTVSGGELFF TGTGCCAGCACCGTTTCCGGGGGGGAGCTGTTTTTT TRBV7-9 - 12 TRBJ2-2
CASSLGLARDEQYF TGTGCCAGCAGTTTAGGGCTAGCTCGGGACGAGCAGTACTTC TRBV5-6 - 14 TRBJ2-7
CASSQTGDAGELFF TGTGCCAGCAGCCAGACAGGAGACGCCGGGGAGCTGTTTTTT TRBV28 - 14 TRBJ2-2
CASSFGLAGGEQYF TGTGCCAGCAGCTTCGGACTAGCGGGGGGGGAGCAGTACTTC TRBV5-4 TRBD2 14 TRBJ2-7
CASSLRAGGTRNEQFF TGTGCCAGCAGTTTGCGGGCGGGGGGGACGAGGAATGAGCAGTTCTTC TRBV28 TRBD2 16 TRBJ2-1